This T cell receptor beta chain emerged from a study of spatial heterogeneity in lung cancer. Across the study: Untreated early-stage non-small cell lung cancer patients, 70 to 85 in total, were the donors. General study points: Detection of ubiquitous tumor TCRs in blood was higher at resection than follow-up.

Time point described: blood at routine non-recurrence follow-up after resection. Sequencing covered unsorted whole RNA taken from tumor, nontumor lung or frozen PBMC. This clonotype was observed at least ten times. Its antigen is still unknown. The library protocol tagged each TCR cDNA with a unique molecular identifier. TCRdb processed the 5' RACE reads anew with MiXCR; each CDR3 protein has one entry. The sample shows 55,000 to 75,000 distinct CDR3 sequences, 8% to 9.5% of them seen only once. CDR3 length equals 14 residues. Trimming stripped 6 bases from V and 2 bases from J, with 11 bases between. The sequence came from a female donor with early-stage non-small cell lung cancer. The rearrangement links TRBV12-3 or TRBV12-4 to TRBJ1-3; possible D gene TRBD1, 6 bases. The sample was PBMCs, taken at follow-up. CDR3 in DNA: TGTGCCAGCAGAACAGGGAGTGCTGGAAACACCATATATTTT. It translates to CASRTGSAGNTIYF.